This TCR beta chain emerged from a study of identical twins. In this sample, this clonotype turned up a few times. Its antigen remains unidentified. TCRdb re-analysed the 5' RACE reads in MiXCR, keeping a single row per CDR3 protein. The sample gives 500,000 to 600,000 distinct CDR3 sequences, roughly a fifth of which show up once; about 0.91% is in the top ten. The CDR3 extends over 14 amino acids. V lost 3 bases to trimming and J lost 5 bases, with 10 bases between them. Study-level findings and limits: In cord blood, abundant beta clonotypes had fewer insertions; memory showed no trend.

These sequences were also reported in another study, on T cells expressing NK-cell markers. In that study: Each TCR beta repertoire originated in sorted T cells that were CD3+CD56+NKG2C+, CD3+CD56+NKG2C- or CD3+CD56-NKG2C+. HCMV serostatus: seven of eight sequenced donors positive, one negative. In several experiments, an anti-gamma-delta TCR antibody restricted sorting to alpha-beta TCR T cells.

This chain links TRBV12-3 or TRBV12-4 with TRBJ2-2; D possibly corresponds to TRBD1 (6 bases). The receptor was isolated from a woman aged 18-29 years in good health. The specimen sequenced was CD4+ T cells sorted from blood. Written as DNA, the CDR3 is TGTGCCAGCAGTTTCAGGGGACGGACCGGGGAGCTGTTTTTT. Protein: CASSFRGRTGELFF.